This TCR beta chain was sequenced during a study of cytomegalovirus exposure and HLA in healthy donors. Findings of the study overall: In an earlier analysis, in some 500 donors, most V segments appeared productive either ~87% or ~30% of the time. There were several of the most significant clusters that appeared linked to common viral pathogens in a later analysis.

V was pared by 3 bases and J by 7 bases, with 9 bases of the junction left unmatched. The CDR3 runs 14 residues. Per the germline V gene, CDR1 is PRHDT and CDR2 is FYEKMQ (reference sequence). With regard to this clone: Its antigen is unknown.

PCR amplification relied on 60 Vbeta primers (plus 13 Jbeta primers). The repertoire was sequenced with immunoSEQ multiplex PCR; TCRdb's copy has only in-frame clones and lacks some. The data show more than 200,000 clones, 65% to 80% seen once. The TCR was taken from a man aged 40-49 years in good health and CMV-seronegative. The V call is TRBV13, the J call TRBJ2-7, with 7 positions matching TRBD2. Sequenced: PBMCs. In DNA, the CDR3 is TGTGCCAGCAGCTTTGGGAGGGGACCTCAGGAGCAGTACTTC. It codes for CASSFGRGPQEQYF.